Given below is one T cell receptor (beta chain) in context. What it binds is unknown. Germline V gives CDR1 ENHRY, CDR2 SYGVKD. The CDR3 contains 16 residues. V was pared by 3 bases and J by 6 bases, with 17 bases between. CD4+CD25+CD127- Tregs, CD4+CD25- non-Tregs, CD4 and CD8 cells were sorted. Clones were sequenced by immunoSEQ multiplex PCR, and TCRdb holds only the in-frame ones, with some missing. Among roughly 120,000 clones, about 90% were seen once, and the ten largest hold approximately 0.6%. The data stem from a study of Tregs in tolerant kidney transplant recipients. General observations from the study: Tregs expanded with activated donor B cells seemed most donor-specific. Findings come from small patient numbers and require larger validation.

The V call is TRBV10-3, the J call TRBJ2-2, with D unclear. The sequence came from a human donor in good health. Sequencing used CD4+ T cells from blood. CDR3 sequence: CAISEGPGLGAGELFF. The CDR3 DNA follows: TGTGCCATCAGTGAAGGTCCCGGCCTGGGCGCCGGGGAGCTGTTTTTT.